This TCR beta chain was sequenced in a study of identical twins' blood T cells. About the research overall: Roughly six alpha and about 6 beta libraries together yielded 50 million to 65 million reads.

The V end was cut by 4 bases, the J end by 3 bases, with 7 bases between. CDR3 length equals 12 residues. Germline V gives CDR1 SQVTM, CDR2 ANQGSEA. Donors were six healthy women in three monozygous twin pairs. TCRdb recomputed calls from the 5' RACE reads with MiXCR, one row per CDR3 protein. Of about 370,000 distinct CDR3 sequences detected, about 28% appear once; the ten largest clones hold roughly 5.5%. The chain uses TRBV29-1 and TRBJ1-5; D uncertain. This sequence was found in a woman aged 18-49 years in good health. Sequencing used PBMCs. In DNA, the CDR3 is TGCAGCGTTGTAGGGCTCAATCAGCCCCAGCATTTT. It specifies CSVVGLNQPQHF.